This T cell receptor (beta chain) was profiled in a study of blood T cell repertoires in COVID-19. V dropped 7 bases and J dropped 0 bases, with 9 bases sitting between them. Per germline, CDR1 ENHRY and CDR2 SYGVKD. The CDR3 extends over 13 amino acids. Measured with immunoSEQ multiplex PCR; TCRdb has only the in-frame clones, and not every one. Of roughly 200,000 clones in the sample, about four fifths were seen once. The chain links TRBV10-3 to TRBJ1-1; no definite D call. The source of this sequence is a woman in her 30s who had been exposed to COVID-19. Sequenced input: PBMCs or T cells enriched from blood (not recorded which). The CDR3 sequence: CAIMNGLNTEAFF. CDR3 sequence (DNA): TGTGCCATCATGAACGGTCTGAACACTGAAGCTTTCTTT.